This T cell receptor (beta chain) appears in the sequencing data of a study of blood T cell repertoires in COVID-19 (dated by TCRdb to between 2020 and 2021). Background for the entire study: Collaborator samples came from the United States, Italy and Spain and covered acute and convalescent phases of COVID-19. Subjects who had been exposed to COVID-19, were actively infected with it, or had recovered from it provided the deeply sampled blood TCRbeta repertoires that made up the dataset. The sample metadata nearly always contained a de-identified subject ID, COVID-19 status, age in years and sex. The prospective study material was composed of cDNA or gDNA derived from T cells, B-cell-depleted T cells, or PBMCs. The repertoires were released in a freely available public database meant as a resource for research on the immune response to SARS-CoV-2. The samples were drawn from two sources: the first 160 participants of the ongoing ImmuneRACE study, and 1,000 to 1,500 subjects contributed by 6 global collaborators. Where available, HLA class I and class II types were obtained from metadata supplied by the sample provider rather than from assay-based typing.

The germline ends are 14 bases apart after V is trimmed by 1 base and J by 2 bases. There are 16 amino acids in the CDR3, from cysteine to phenylalanine inclusive. The read is trimmed to its CDR3 DNA, 48 bases read in frame from base 1. CDR1 and CDR2 are read off the germline V gene as MDHEN and SYDVKM. In Seattle, one collaborating source enrolled patients while the infection was active and tracked those patients longitudinally over the course of disease. Whole blood was collected in K2EDTA tubes by collaborating institutions according to the institutions' own protocols. For TCRbeta analysis, collaborators shipped samples in one of three forms: frozen whole blood, isolated PBMCs, or DNA extracted from either of those sample types. TCRbeta CDR3 regions were amplified from genomic DNA by means of the immunoSEQ Assay, a bias-controlled multiplex PCR. The authors' analysis ran thus. Within the assay, amplification of reference gene primers was used to estimate how many nucleated cells each sample contained. Sequence reads were collapsed and filtered to measure the absolute abundance of every unique TCRbeta CDR3 rearrangement. For each sample, productive Simpson clonality was calculated as the square root of Simpson's diversity index over productive rearrangements. TCRdb's version of the immuneACCESS table is confined to in-frame rearrangements and falls short of the full clone set. An unresolved V gene accounts for under half of the shortfall where checked; the remainder is of unknown origin. From that table come the V and J calls and clone size; the DNA was used to work out D and trimming. The sample table lists 250,000 to 350,000 clones, approximately 84% of them with a count of one. More than 1.4% of the sample is taken by the ten largest.

As concerns this clone: Its antigen is currently not known. No much larger clone exists at a distance of one base, and base qualities are not known.

Overall results and qualifications from the work: How much clinical and demographic metadata was included differed by source and by participant, and the metadata was provided uncurated.

The sample was peripheral blood. Recombination joined TRBV28 with TRBJ2-5; the D gene is perhaps TRBD1, from 6 matching bases. This TCR came from a human donor with COVID-19, enrolled during active disease. The donor label of this sample is uncertain. This receptor carries the CDR3 CASSLSSGATQETQYF. The sequence in DNA is TGTGCCAGCAGTTTATCCTCAGGGGCCACGCAAGAGACCCAGTACTTC.